What follows is one T cell receptor (beta chain) and its context. There is no known antigen for this receptor. Base qualities are not at hand, and no much larger clone is one base apart. The immunoSEQ Assay, a bias-controlled multiplex PCR, was used to amplify TCRbeta CDR3 regions from genomic DNA. The published analysis was carried out like this. Within the assay, amplification of reference gene primers was used to estimate how many nucleated cells each sample contained. To quantify the absolute abundance of each unique TCRbeta CDR3 rearrangement, sequence reads were collapsed and filtered. For each sample, productive Simpson clonality was calculated as the square root of Simpson's diversity index across productive rearrangements. Imported from immuneACCESS, the table was reduced by TCRdb to in-frame sequences with V and J called. These copies leave out some clones; in studies compared against another copy, an unresolved V gene accounts for under half, and the cause of the remainder is not known. V, J and clone size were drawn from that table, and D and trimming were deduced from the DNA. Across this sample there are more than 140,000 clones, with 65% to 90% seen only once. The ten largest clones capture around 6.7% of the sample.

In the germline V gene (reference sequence), CDR1 corresponds to GTSNPN and CDR2 to SVGIG. The CDR3 holds 13 amino acids from the cysteine to the phenylalanine. The entry retains the CDR3 DNA only, 39 bases that are in frame from base 1. Deletion took 2 bases off V and 3 bases off J, with a span of 11 bases between the germline ends. The sample originates from a study of blood T cell repertoires in COVID-19 (TCRdb year 2020). Concerning the study at large: Collaborator samples came from the United States, Italy and Spain and covered acute and convalescent phases of COVID-19. The material from the prospective study consisted of cDNA or gDNA derived from T cells, B-cell-depleted T cells, or PBMCs. The dataset comprised deeply sampled blood TCRbeta repertoires from subjects exposed to, actively infected with, or recovered from COVID-19. The repertoires were released in a freely available public database meant as a resource for research on the immune response to SARS-CoV-2. Samples came from the ongoing ImmuneRACE study (first 160 participants) plus 1,254 subjects from 6 global collaborators. Nearly every sample came with metadata listing a de-identified subject ID, COVID-19 status, age in years and sex. Where available, HLA class I and class II types were obtained from metadata supplied by the sample provider rather than from assay-based typing.

Findings and caveats that apply to the study as a whole: Clinical and demographic metadata were provided uncurated, with the amount varying by source and participant.

Collaborating institutions collected whole blood in K2EDTA tubes following their own protocols. For TCRbeta analysis, collaborator samples were shipped as frozen whole blood, as isolated PBMCs, or as DNA extracted from either sample type. The chain was built from TRBV30 and TRBJ2-7; the D segment could be TRBD2, given 7 matching bases. The receptor was isolated from a woman aged 45-60 years in a cohort sampled during active or convalescent COVID-19. The sample consisted of peripheral blood. The CDR3 region: CAWSSGEGYEQYF. The nucleotides are TGTGCCTGGAGTTCAGGGGAGGGCTACGAGCAGTACTTC.